This T cell receptor (beta chain) emerged from a study of T cell responses to AZD1222 COVID-19 vaccine. Unmatched junction bases numbered 3, after V lost 6 bases and J lost 7 bases. This CDR3 has 14 residues. In germline, CDR1 is LGHNT, CDR2 FRNRAP. In regard to this clone: Its matching antigen is unknown.

Findings of the study overall: Donors skewed white British and female; clonal diversity was possibly underestimated. The reported proportion of spike-specific TCRs targeting unmutated variant regions was nearly half. Repertoire sampling happened only post peak T cell response.

Profiled with immunoSEQ multiplex PCR; TCRdb holds only in-frame clones, not every one. The sample shows some 160,000 clones, approximately 90% of them seen only once. This chain links TRBV12-5 with TRBJ1-6; 10 bases line up with TRBD1. Specimen: peripheral blood, collected 28 days after the second AZD1222 dose. The TCR comes from an adult who received the AZD1222 COVID-19 vaccine. The CDR3 DNA is TGTGCTAGTGGCCGGACAGGGGGGAATTCACCCCTCCACTTT. Its protein product is CASGRTGGNSPLHF.